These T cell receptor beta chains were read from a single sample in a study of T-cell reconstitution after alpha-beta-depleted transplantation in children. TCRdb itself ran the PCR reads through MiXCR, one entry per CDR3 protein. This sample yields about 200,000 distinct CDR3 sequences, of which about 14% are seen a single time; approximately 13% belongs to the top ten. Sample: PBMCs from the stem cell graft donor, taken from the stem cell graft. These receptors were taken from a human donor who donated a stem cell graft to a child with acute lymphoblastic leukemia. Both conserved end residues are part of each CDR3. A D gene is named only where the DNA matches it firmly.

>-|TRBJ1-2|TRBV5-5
CASSLQGTSNYGYTF
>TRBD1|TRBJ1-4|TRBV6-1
CASSPGDSDEKLFF
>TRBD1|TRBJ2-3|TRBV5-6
CASSPVGGRDTQYF
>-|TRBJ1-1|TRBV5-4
CASSSFGEFGWTEAFF
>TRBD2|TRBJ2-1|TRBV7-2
CASSRLAGGGGEQFF
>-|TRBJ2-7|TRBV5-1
CASSQLTGPYEQYF
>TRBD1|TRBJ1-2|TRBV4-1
CASSPDRGLNYGYTF
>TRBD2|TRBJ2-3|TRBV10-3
CAISLWRELGTQYF
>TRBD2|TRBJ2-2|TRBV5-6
CASSFPPGLAGPNTGELFF
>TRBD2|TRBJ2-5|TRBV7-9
CASSWLGREETQYF
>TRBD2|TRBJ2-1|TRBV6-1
CASTPGLAYNEQFF
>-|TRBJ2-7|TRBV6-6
CASTPGRSYEQYF
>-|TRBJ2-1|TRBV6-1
CASSVIDEQFF
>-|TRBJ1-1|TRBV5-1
CASSLPSGDGTEAFF
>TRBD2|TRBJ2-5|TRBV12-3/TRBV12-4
CASTLRSSGRIGGETQYF
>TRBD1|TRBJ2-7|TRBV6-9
CASSYSGQGVHEQYF
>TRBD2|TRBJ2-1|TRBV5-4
CASSLTGTSGGDEQFF
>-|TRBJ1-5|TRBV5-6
CASSYGGDNQPQHF